This T cell receptor beta chain was sequenced during a study of T cells after yellow fever vaccination. Whole-study results and caveats: A large majority of primary-vaccination clones showed up again after the booster (96% CD4, around 85% CD8).

Germline values: CDR1 DFQATT, CDR2 SNEGSKA (reference sequence). The V gene end was trimmed by 5 bases and the J gene end by 6 bases; junction bases not matched to a gene: 6. This CDR3 comprises 14 residues. 5'RACE template switching added a universal primer site and UMIs to TCR cDNA. TCRdb reprocessed the 5' RACE reads with MiXCR, giving one entry per CDR3 protein. The profile covers some 160,000 distinct CDR3 sequences, with 7% to 10% appearing a single time and roughly a third taken by the ten largest. Regarding this clonotype: Its cognate antigen is unknown.

This receptor was identified in a man between 18 and 35 years old who received the YFV17D yellow fever vaccine. The sample consisted of CD8+ T cells sorted from PBMCs, taken 45 days after the yellow fever booster vaccination. The V and J genes are TRBV20-1 and TRBJ2-2; 10 nucleotides line up with TRBD2. The DNA of the CDR3 is TGCAGTGCTTCCCAAAGCGGGGGGGCCGGGGAGCTGTTTTTT. As protein: CSASQSGGAGELFF.